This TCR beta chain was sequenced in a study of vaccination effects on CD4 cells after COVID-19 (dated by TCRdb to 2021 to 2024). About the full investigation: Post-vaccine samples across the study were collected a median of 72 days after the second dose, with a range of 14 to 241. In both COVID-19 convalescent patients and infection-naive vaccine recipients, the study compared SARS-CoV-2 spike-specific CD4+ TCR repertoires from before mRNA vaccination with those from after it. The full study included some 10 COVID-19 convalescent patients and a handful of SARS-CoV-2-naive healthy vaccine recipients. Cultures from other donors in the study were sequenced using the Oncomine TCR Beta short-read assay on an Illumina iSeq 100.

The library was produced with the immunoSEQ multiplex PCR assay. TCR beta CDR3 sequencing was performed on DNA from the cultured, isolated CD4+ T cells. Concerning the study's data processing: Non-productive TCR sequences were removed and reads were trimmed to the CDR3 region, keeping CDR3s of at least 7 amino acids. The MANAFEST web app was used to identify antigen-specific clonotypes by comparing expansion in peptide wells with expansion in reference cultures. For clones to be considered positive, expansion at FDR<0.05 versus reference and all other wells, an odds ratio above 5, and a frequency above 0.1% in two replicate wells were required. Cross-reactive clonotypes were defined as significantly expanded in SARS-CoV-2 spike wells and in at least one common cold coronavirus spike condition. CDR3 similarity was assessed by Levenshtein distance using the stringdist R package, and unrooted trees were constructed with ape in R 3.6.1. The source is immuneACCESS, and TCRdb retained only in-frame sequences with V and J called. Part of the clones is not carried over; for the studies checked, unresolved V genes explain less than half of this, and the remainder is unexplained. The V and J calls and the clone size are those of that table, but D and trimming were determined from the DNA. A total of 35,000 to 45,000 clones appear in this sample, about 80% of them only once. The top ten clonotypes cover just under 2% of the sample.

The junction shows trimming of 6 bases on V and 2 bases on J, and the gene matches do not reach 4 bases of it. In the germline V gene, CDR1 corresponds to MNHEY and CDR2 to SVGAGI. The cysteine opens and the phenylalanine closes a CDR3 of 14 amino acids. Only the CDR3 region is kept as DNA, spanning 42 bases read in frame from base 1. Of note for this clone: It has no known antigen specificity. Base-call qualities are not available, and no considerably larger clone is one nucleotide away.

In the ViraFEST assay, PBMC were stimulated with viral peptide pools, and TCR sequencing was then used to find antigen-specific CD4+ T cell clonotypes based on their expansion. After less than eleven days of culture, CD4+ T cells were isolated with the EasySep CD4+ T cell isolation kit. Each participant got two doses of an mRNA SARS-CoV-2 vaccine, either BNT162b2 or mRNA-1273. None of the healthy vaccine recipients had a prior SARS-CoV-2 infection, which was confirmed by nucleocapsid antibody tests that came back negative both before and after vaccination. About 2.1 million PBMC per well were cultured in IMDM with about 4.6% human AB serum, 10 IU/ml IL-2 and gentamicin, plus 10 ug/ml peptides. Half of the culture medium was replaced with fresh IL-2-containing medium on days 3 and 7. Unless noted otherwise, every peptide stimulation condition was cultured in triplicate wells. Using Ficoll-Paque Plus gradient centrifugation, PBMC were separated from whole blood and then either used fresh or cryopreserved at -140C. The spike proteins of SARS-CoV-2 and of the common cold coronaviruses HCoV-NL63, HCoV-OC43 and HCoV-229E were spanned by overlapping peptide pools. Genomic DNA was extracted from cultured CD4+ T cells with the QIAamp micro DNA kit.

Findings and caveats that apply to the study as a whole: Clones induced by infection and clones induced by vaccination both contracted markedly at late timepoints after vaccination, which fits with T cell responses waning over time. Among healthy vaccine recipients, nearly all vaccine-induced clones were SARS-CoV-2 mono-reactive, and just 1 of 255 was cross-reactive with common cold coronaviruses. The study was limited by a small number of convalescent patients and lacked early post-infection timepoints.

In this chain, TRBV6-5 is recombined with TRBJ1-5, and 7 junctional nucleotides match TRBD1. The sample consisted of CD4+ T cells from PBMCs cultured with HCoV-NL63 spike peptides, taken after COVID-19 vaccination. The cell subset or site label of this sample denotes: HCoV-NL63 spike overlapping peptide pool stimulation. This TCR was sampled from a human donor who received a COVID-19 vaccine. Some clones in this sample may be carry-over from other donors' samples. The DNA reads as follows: TGTGCCAGCAGCAGTACAGGGGGCAATCAGCCCCAGCATTTT. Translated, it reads CASSSTGGNQPQHF.